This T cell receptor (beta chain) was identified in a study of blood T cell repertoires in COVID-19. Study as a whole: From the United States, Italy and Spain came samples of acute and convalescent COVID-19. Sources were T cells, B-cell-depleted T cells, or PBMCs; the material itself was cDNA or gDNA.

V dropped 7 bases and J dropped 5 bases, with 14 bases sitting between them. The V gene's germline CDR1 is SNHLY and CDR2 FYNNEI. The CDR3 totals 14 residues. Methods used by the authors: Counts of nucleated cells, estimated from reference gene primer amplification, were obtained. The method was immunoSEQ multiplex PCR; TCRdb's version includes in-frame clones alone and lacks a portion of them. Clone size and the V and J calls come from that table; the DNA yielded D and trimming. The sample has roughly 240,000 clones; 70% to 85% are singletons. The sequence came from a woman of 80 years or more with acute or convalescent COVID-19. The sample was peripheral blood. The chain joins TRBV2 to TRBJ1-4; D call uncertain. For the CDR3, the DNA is TGTGCCAGCACGGGAGAATTGGGGAATGAAAAACTGTTTTTT. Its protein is CASTGELGNEKLFF.